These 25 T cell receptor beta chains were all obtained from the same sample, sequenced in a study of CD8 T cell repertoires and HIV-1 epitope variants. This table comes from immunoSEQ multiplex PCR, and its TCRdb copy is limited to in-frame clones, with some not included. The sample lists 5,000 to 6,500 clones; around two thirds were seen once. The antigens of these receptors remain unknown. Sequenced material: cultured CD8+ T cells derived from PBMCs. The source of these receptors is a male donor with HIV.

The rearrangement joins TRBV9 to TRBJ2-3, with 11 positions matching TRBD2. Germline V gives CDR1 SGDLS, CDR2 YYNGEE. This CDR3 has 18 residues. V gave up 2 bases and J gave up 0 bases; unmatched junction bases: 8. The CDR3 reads CASSVRLAGGPSTDTQYF. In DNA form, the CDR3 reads TGTGCCAGCAGCGTGAGGCTAGCGGGGGGCCCTAGCACAGATACGCAGTATTTT.

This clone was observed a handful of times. CDR3 in amino acids: CASAIQGGDTEAFF. The CDR3 DNA follows: TGTGCCAGCGCCATCCAGGGGGGAGACACTGAAGCTTTCTTT. The rearrangement links TRBV28 to TRBJ1-1, with 7 bases lining up with TRBD1. The J segment lost 3 bases and the V segment lost 8 bases, leaving 9 bases of the junction unmatched. From germline, CDR1 is MDHEN and CDR2 SYDVKM. The CDR3 covers 14 residues.

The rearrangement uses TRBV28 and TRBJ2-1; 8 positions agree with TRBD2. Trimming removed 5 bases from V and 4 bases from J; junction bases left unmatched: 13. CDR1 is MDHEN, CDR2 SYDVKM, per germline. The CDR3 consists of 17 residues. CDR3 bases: TGTGCCAGCAGTCCAAAACGAACTAGCGGCTATTACAATGAGCAGTTCTTC. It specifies CASSPKRTSGYYNEQFF.

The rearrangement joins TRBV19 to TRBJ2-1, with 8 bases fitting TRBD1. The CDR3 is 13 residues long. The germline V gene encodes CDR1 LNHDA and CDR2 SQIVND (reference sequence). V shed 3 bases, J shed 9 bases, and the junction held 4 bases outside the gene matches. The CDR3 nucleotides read TGTGCCAGTAGTATCTCAGGGGGCGTTGAGCAGTTCTTC. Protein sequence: CASSISGGVEQFF.

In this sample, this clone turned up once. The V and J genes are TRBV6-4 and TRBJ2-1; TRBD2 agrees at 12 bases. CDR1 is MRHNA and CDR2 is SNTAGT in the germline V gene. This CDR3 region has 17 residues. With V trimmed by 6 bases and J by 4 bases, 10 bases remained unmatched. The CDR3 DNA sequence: TGTGCCAGCAGCCCTAGCGGGGGGGTTTATTCTTACAATGAGCAGTTCTTC. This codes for CASSPSGGVYSYNEQFF.

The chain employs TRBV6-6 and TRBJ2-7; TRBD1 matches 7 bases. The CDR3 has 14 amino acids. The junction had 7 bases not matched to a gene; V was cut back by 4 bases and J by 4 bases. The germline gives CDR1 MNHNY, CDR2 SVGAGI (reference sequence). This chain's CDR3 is CASSSDRSTYEQYF. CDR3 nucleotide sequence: TGTGCCAGCAGTTCGGACAGGTCCACGTACGAGCAGTACTTC.

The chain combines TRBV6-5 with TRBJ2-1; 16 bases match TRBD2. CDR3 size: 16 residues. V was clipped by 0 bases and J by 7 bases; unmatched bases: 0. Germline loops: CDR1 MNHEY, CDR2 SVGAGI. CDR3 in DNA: TGTGCCAGCAGTTACTCGGGACTAGCGGGGGGGAATGAGCAGTTCTTC. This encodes CASSYSGLAGGNEQFF.

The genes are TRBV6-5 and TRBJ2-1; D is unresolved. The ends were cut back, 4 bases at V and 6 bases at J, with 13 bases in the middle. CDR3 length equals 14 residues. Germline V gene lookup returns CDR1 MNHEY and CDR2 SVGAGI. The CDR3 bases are TGTGCCAGCAGTTCCCTCGGCAGGTCCAATGAGCAGTTCTTC. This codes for CASSSLGRSNEQFF.

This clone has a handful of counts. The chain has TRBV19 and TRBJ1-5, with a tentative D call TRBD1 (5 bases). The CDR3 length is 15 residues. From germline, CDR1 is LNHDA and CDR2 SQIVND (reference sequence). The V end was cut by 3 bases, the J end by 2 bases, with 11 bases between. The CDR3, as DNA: TGTGCCAGTAGTATGACGCAGGGTGGCAATCAGCCCCAGCATTTT. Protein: CASSMTQGGNQPQHF.

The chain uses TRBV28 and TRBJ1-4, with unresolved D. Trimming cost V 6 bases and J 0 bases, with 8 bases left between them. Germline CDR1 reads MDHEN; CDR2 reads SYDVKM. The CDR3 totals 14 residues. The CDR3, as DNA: TGTGCCAGCAGGGCCGTTGCAACTAATGAAAAACTGTTTTTT. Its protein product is CASRAVATNEKLFF.

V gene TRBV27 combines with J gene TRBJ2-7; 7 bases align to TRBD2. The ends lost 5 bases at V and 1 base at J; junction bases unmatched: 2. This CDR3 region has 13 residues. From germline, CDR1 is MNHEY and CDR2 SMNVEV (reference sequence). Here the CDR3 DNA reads TGTGCCAGCAGTAGGCGGGGGTCCTACGAGCAGTACTTC. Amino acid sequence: CASSRRGSYEQYF.

The CDR3 spells CASSLVSRDEQFF. CDR3 nucleotide sequence: TGTGCCAGCAGCTTAGTTAGCAGGGATGAGCAGTTCTTC. V usage is TRBV7-9 and J usage is TRBJ2-1, with D possibly being TRBD1 (5 bases). CDR1 is SEHNR, CDR2 FQNEAQ, per germline (reference sequence). This CDR3 comprises 13 residues. The V end was cut by 1 base, the J end by 8 bases, with 9 bases between. The complete variable domain, with remaining parts taken from reference TRBV7-9 and TRBJ2-1, reads DTGVSQNPRHKITKRGQNVTFRCDPISEHNRLYWYRQTLGQGPEFLTYFQNEAQLEKSRLLSDRFSAERPKGSFSTLEIQRTEQGDSAMYLCASSLVSRDEQFFGPGTRLTVL.

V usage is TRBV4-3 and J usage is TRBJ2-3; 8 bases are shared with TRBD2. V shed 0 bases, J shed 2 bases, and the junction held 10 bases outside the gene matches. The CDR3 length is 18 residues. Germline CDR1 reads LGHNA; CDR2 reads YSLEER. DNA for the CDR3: TGCGCCAGCAGCCAAGATAGAAGGGGCGGGGGGTCCACAGATACGCAGTATTTT. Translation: CASSQDRRGGGSTDTQYF.

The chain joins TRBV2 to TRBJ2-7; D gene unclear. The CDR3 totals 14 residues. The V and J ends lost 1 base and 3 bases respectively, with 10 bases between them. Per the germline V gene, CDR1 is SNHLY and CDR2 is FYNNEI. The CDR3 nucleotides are TGTGCCAGCAGTGAAGGCCGGGCCTTCTACGAGCAGTACTTC. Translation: CASSEGRAFYEQYF. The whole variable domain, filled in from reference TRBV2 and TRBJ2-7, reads EPEVTQTPSHQVTQMGQEVILRCVPISNHLYFYWYRQILGQKVEFLVSFYNNEISEKSEIFDDQFSVERPDGSNFTLKIRSTKLEDSAMYFCASSEGRAFYEQYFGPGTRLTVT.

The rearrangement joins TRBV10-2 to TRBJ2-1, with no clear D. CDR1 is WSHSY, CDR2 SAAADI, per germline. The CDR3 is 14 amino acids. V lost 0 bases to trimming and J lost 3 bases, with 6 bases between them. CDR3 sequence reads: CASSESGGYNEQFF. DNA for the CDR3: TGCGCCAGCAGTGAGTCTGGCGGCTACAATGAGCAGTTCTTC.

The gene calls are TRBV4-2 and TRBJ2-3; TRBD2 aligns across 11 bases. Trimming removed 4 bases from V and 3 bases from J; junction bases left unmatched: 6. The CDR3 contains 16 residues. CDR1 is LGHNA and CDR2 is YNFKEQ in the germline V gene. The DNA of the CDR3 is TGTGCCAGCAGCCCTGGGACTAGCGGACGAACAGATACGCAGTATTTT. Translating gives CASSPGTSGRTDTQYF.

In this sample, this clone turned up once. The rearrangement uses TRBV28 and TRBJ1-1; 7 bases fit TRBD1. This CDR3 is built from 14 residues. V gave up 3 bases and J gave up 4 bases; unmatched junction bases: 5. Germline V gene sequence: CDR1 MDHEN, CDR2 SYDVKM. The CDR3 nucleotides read TGTGCCAGCAGTTTGGGGGCAGGGGGCACTGAAGCTTTCTTT. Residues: CASSLGAGGTEAFF. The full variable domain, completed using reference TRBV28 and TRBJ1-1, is DVKVTQSSRYLVKRTGEKVFLECVQDMDHENMFWYRQDPGLGLRLIYFSYDVKMKEKGDIPEGYSVSREKKERFSLILESASTNQTSMYLCASSLGAGGTEAFFGQGTRLTVV.

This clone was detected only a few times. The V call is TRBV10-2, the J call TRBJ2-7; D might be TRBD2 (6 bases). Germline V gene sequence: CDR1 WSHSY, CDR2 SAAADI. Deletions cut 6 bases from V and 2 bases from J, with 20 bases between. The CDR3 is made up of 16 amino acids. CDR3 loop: CASRGGWGKGTYEQYF. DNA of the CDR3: TGCGCCAGCAGGGGGGGATGGGGCAAGGGTACCTACGAGCAGTACTTC.

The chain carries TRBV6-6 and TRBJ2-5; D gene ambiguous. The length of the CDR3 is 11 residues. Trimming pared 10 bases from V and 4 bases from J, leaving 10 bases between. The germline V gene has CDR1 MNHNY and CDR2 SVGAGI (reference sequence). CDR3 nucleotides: TGTGCCATCGGCCAAGGAGAGACCCAGTACTTC. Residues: CAIGQGETQYF.

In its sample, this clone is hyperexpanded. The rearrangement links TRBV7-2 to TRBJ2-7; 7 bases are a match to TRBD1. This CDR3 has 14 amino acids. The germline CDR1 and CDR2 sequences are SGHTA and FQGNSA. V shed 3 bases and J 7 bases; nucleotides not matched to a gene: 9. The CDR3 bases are TGTGCCAGCAGCTTGGGACAGTACCTTCGTGAGCAGTACTTC. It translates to CASSLGQYLREQYF.

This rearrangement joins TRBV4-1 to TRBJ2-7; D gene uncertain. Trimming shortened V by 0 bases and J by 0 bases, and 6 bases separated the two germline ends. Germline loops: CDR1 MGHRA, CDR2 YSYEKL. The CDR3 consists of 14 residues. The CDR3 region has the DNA TGCGCCAGCAGCCAAGACGGTAGCTCCTACGAGCAGTACTTC. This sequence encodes CASSQDGSSYEQYF.

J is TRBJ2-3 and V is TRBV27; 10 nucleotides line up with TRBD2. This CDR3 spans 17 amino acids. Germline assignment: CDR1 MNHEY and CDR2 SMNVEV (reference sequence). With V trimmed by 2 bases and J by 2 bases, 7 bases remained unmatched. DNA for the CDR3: TGTGCCAGCAGTTTAGAACTAGCGGGAAAAAACACAGATACGCAGTATTTT. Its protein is CASSLELAGKNTDTQYF.

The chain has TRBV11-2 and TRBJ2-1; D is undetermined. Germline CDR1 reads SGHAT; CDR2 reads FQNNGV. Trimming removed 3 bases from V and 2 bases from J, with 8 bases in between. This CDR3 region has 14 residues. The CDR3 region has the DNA TGTGCCAGCAGCTTCCCCGGGCCCTACAATGAGCAGTTCTTC. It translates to CASSFPGPYNEQFF.

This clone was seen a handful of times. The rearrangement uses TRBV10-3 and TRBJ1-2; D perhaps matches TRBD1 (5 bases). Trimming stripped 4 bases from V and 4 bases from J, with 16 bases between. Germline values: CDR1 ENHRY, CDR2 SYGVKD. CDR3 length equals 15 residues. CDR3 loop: CAISGGLDGGYGYTF. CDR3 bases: TGTGCCATCAGTGGGGGCCTGGATGGAGGCTATGGCTACACCTTC.

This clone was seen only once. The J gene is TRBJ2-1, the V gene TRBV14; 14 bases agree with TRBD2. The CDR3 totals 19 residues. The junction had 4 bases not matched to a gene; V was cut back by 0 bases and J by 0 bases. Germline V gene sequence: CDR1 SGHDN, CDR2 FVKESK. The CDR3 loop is CASSQDSGLAGDSYNEQFF. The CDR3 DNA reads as TGTGCCAGCAGCCAAGATTCGGGACTAGCGGGGGACTCCTACAATGAGCAGTTCTTC.